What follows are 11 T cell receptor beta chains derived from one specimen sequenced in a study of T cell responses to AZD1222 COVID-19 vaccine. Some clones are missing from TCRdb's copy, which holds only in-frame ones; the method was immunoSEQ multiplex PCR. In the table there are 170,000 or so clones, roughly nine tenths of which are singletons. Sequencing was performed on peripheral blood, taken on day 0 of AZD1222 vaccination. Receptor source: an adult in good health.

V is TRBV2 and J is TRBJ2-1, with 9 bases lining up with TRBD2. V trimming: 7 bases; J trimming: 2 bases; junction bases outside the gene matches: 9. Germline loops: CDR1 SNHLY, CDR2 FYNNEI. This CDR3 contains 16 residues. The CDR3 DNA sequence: TGTGCCAGCAACAGCAAACTAGCGGGCACCTACAATGAGCAGTTCTTC. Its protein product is CASNSKLAGTYNEQFF.

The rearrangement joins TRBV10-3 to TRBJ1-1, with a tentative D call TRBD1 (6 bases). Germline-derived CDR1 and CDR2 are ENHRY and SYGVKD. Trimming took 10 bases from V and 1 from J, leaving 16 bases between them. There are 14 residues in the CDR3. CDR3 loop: CATRTDRTNTEAFF. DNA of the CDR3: TGTGCCACCCGGACAGATCGCACGAACACTGAAGCTTTCTTT.

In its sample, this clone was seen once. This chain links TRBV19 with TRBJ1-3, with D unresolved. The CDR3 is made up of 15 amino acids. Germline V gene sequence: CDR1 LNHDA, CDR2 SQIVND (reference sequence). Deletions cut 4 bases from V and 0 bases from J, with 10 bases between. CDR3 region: CASSTHQASGNTIYF. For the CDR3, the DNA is TGTGCCAGTAGTACCCATCAGGCCTCTGGAAACACCATATATTTT.

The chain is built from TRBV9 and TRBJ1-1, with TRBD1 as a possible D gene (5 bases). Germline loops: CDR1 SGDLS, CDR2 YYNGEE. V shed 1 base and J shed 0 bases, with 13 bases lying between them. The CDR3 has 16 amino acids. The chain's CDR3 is CASSVILEGMNTEAFF. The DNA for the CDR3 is TGTGCCAGCAGCGTAATATTGGAGGGGATGAACACTGAAGCTTTCTTT.

The CDR3 DNA is TGTGCCAGCACCACAGGTCCTCCGGGACAGCCAGCTTTCTTT. The encoded protein is CASTTGPPGQPAFF. V is TRBV2 and J is TRBJ1-1; 7 bases match TRBD1. The length of the CDR3 is 14 residues. Per germline, CDR1 SNHLY and CDR2 FYNNEI. V lost 7 bases to trimming and J lost 10 bases; unmatched junction nucleotides: 15.

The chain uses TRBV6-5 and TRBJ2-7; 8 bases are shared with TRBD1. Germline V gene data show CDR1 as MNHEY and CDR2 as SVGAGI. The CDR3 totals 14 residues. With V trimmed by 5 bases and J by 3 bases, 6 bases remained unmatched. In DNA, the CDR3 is TGTGCCAGCAGTCGACAGGGGATCGACTACGAGCAGTACTTC. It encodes CASSRQGIDYEQYF.

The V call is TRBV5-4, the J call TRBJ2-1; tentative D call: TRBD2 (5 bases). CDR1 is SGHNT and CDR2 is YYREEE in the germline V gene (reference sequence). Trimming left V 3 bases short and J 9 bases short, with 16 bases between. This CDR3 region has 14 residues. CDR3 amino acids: CASSSSRGSTEQFF. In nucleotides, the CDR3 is TGTGCCAGCAGCTCATCCCGAGGGAGCACTGAGCAGTTCTTC.

Here the CDR3 DNA reads TGCGCCAGCAGTCAATCGGGTGACAGTGACTCCTACAATGAGCAGTTCTTC. It translates to CASSQSGDSDSYNEQFF. This chain joins TRBV23-1 and TRBJ2-1, with D maybe TRBD1 (5 bases). TRBV23-1 is recorded as an ORF, its role being uncertain. The V and J ends lost 0 bases and 0 bases respectively, with 12 bases between them. CDR3 length: 17 amino acids.

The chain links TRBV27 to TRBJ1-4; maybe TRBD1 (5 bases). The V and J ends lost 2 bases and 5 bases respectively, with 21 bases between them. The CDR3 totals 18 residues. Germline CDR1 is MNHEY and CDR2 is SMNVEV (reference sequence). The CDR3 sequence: CASSLSSHWRGKNEKLFF. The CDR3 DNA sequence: TGTGCCAGCAGTTTAAGTTCCCATTGGCGGGGGAAGAATGAAAAACTGTTTTTT. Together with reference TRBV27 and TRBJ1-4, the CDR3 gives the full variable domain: EAQVTQNPRYLITVTGKKLTVTCSQNMNHEYMSWYRQDPGLGLRQIYYSMNVEVTDKGDVPEGYKVSRKEKRNFPLILESPSPNQTSLYFCASSLSSHWRGKNEKLFFGSGTQLSVL.

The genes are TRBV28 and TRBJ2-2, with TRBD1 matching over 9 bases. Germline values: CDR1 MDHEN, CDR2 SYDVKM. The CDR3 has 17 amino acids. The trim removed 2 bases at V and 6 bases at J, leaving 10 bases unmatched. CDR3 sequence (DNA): TGTGCCAGCAGTTTAGGCTACGGACAGGGGTCGTCCGGGGAGCTGTTTTTT. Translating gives CASSLGYGQGSSGELFF.

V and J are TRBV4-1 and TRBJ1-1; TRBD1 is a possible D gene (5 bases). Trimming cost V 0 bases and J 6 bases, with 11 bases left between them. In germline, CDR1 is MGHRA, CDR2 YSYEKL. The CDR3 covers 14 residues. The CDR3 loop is CASSQDRAGAEAFF. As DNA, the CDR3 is TGCGCCAGCAGCCAAGATCGGGCGGGGGCTGAAGCTTTCTTT.